The TCR beta chain under discussion was sequenced for a study of shared clonotypes between healthy human individuals. Study-wide context: Three plates were used per donor for CD4 naive, three for CD4 memory, two for CD8 naive and one for CD8 memory.

Into CD45RA+ naive and CD45RA-negative memory subsets, the CD4+ cells were split. TCRdb's copy holds only in-frame clones and misses some; the assay was immunoSEQ multiplex PCR. Of some 2,000,000 clones detected, nearly 97% appear once; the ten largest clones hold less than 0.15%. The germline V gene has CDR1 MDHEN and CDR2 SYDVKM. There are 16 residues in the CDR3. The V end was cut by 5 bases, the J end by 0 bases, with 11 bases between. This sequence was found in a man between 18 and 29 years old in good health. The sample comprised naive CD4+ T cells sorted from blood. Stated subset: CD45RA+ positively selected. This chain links TRBV28 with TRBJ2-6, with D hard to call. CDR3: CASSPRRASGANVLTF. The CDR3, as DNA: TGTGCCAGCAGTCCTCGAAGGGCCTCTGGGGCCAACGTCCTGACTTTC.